The 15 T cell receptor beta chains below were found in one sample sequenced in a study of shared clonotypes between healthy human individuals (dated by TCRdb to the early 2020s). Library preparation was by the immunoSEQ multiplex PCR assay. TCRdb holds this immuneACCESS table with in-frame rearrangements only. Some clones are missing; in checked studies, unresolved V genes explain under half, and the rest has no known cause. Recorded for this sample are about 530,000 clones; less than 96% of them occurred a single time. The top ten constitute approximately 0.06% of the sample. Sequencing input: naive CD4+ T cells sorted from blood. The cell subset or site tag for this specimen amounts to: CD45RA+ positively selected. The receptors originated from a woman aged 30 to 39 in good health.

The V call is TRBV6-5, the J call TRBJ2-7, with 8 positions matching TRBD2. CDR3 size: 16 residues. Unmatched junction bases numbered 11, after V lost 0 bases and J lost 7 bases. The germline V gene has CDR1 MNHEY and CDR2 SVGAGI. CDR3 in DNA: TGTGCCAGCAGTTACTCGTCAGGAGCGGGAGTGGAAGAGCAGTACTTC. This encodes CASSYSSGAGVEEQYF.

This chain joins TRBV5-1 and TRBJ2-7; 14 bases map to TRBD2. This CDR3 has 15 amino acids. V was clipped by 5 bases and J by 5 bases; unmatched bases: 6. Germline assignment: CDR1 SGHRS and CDR2 YFSETQ. The CDR3 nucleotides are TGCGCCAGCAGATACTCGGGACTAGCGGGAGACGAGCAGTACTTC. This sequence encodes CASRYSGLAGDEQYF. Variable domain in full (rest from reference TRBV5-1 and TRBJ2-7): KAGVTQTPRYLIKTRGQQVTLSCSPISGHRSVSWYQQTPGQGLQFLFEYFSETQRNKGNFPGRFSGRQFSNSRSEMNVSTLELGDSALYLCASRYSGLAGDEQYFGPGTRLTVT.

The rearrangement uses TRBV4-1 and TRBJ2-1, with D possibly matching TRBD1 (6 bases). CDR3 size: 15 residues. V was clipped by 4 bases and J by 1 base, with 11 bases between them. Per germline, CDR1 MGHRA and CDR2 YSYEKL. CDR3 loop: CASSLHRVSYNEQFF. The CDR3 nucleotides are TGCGCCAGCAGCCTCCACAGGGTTTCCTACAATGAGCAGTTCTTC.

V usage is TRBV5-8 and J usage is TRBJ2-3, with 9 nucleotides matching TRBD2. The CDR3 is made up of 19 amino acids. Germline V gene lookup returns CDR1 SGHTS and CDR2 YDEGEE. V trimming: 4 bases; J trimming: 1 base; junction bases outside the gene matches: 16. The CDR3 sequence: CASSASWGAWTSGTDTQYF. The CDR3 coding sequence is TGTGCCAGCAGCGCATCCTGGGGGGCCTGGACTAGCGGCACAGATACGCAGTATTTT.

The chain links TRBV5-6 to TRBJ1-5, with D possibly being TRBD1 (6 bases). V was clipped by 4 bases and J by 6 bases, with 23 bases between them. From germline, CDR1 is SGHDT and CDR2 YYEEEE. The CDR3 runs 17 residues. The CDR3 nucleotides read TGTGCCAGCAGCCGGGGGCCGGTTTTCGGGATTAGTCAGCCCCAGCATTTT. Its protein product is CASSRGPVFGISQPQHF.

The V call is TRBV19, the J call TRBJ2-1, with 15 bases that match TRBD2. This CDR3 has 15 amino acids. Trimming cost V 1 base and J 15 bases; bases outside gene matches: 7. Germline lookup yields CDR1 LNHDA and CDR2 SQIVND (reference sequence). CDR3 coding DNA: TGTGCCAGTAGTATAGGGACTAGCGGGAGGGCTATTCCGTTCTTC. As protein: CASSIGTSGRAIPFF.

The V call is TRBV5-5, the J call TRBJ1-4; D possibly corresponds to TRBD1 (6 bases). Germline V CDR1 and CDR2: SGHKS, YYEKEE (reference sequence). The length of the CDR3 is 14 residues. Trimming took off 7 bases at V and 3 bases at J, with 13 bases between the two ends. This chain's CDR3 is CASRGGWSNEKLFF. CDR3 bases: TGTGCCAGCCGGGGGGGCTGGTCTAATGAAAAACTGTTTTTT.

The chain couples TRBV7-8 to TRBJ2-7; 9 positions agree with TRBD1. CDR3 length: 14 residues. V dropped 8 bases and J dropped 2; count of bases not matched to a gene: 7. Germline CDR1 is SGHVS and CDR2 is FQNEAQ. The CDR3 DNA follows: TGTGCCAGCGCGGGACAGGGCCATCCCTACGAGCAGTACTTC. Translating it yields CASAGQGHPYEQYF.

V gene TRBV28 combines with J gene TRBJ2-7; possibly TRBD2 for D (5 bases). This CDR3 is 15 amino acids long. Germline V gene lookup returns CDR1 MDHEN and CDR2 SYDVKM. Deletions cut 6 bases from V and 5 bases from J, with 20 bases between. The CDR3 sequence is CASSPGSSAANEQYF. The CDR3 region has the DNA TGTGCCAGCAGCCCCGGGTCCTCAGCGGCCAACGAGCAGTACTTC. Complete variable domain (other parts from reference TRBV28 and TRBJ2-7): DVKVTQSSRYLVKRTGEKVFLECVQDMDHENMFWYRQDPGLGLRLIYFSYDVKMKEKGDIPEGYSVSREKKERFSLILESASTNQTSMYLCASSPGSSAANEQYFGPGTRLTVT.

The J gene is TRBJ2-3, the V gene TRBV5-6; 7 bases map to TRBD2. With 2 bases clipped from V and 2 bases from J, the junction kept 11 bases outside the gene matches. Germline lookup yields CDR1 SGHDT and CDR2 YYEEEE. This CDR3 contains 17 residues. The CDR3: CASSFGPGRFNTDTQYF. The CDR3 DNA reads TGTGCCAGCAGCTTCGGTCCCGGGAGGTTTAACACAGATACGCAGTATTTT. The variable domain in full, completed from reference TRBV5-6 and TRBJ2-3, reads DAGVTQSPTHLIKTRGQQVTLRCSPKSGHDTVSWYQQALGQGPQFIFQYYEEEERQRGNFPDRFSGHQFPNYSSELNVNALLLGDSALYLCASSFGPGRFNTDTQYFGPGTRLTVL.

This clone was counted once. V and J are TRBV6-1 and TRBJ1-1; no clear D gene. The CDR3 has 12 amino acids. V dropped 5 bases and J dropped 11 bases, with 15 bases sitting between them. Germline V CDR1 and CDR2: MNHNS, SASEGT. In nucleotides, the CDR3 is TGTGCCAGCAGTTCCCGGACCTGGGCGGCTTTCTTT. Translation gives CASSSRTWAAFF.

The V call is TRBV11-1, the J call TRBJ2-7; 7 nucleotides match TRBD1. The CDR3 covers 15 residues. Germline V CDR1 and CDR2: SGHAT, FQDESV (reference sequence). V gave up 4 bases and J gave up 2 bases; unmatched junction bases: 8. CDR3 in amino acids: CASSSNSGQTYEQYF. As DNA, the CDR3 is TGTGCCAGCAGCTCGAACTCGGGACAGACCTACGAGCAGTACTTC.

This chain uses TRBV27 with TRBJ1-4, with D perhaps matching TRBD1 (5 bases). Germline assignment: CDR1 MNHEY and CDR2 SMNVEV (reference sequence). Trimming pared 0 bases from V and 0 bases from J, leaving 23 bases between. There are 21 residues in the CDR3. Here the CDR3 DNA reads TGTGCCAGCAGTTTATCGTATTGGACCGGGGGAACTAGGGCAACTAATGAAAAACTGTTTTTT. Translated: CASSLSYWTGGTRATNEKLFF.

The chain uses TRBV7-9 and TRBJ2-7; D assignment may be TRBD1 or TRBD2 (5 bases each). The CDR3 consists of 13 residues. Trimming took off 1 base at V and 9 bases at J, with 13 bases between the two ends. The germline gives CDR1 SEHNR, CDR2 FQNEAQ (reference sequence). For the CDR3, the DNA is TGTGCCAGCAGCTTAGGAGGGACGGCCCCGCAGTACTTC. Amino acid sequence: CASSLGGTAPQYF.

V usage is TRBV4-2 and J usage is TRBJ2-3, with 13 bases aligning to TRBD2. Trimming at V came to 1 base and at J to 7 bases, leaving 8 bases not matched to a gene. Germline CDR1 LGHNA, CDR2 YNFKEQ. The CDR3 extends over 17 amino acids. The chain's CDR3 is CASSQGTSGGRRYTQYF. CDR3 coding DNA: TGTGCCAGCAGCCAAGGGACTAGCGGGGGAAGACGTTATACGCAGTATTTT.